This T cell receptor beta chain was obtained from a study of T cell responses to AZD1222 COVID-19 vaccine. Study-wide context: Pooling of second doses given at about 4 or about 12 weeks was done.

The protocol was immunoSEQ multiplex PCR, while the TCRdb copy is restricted to in-frame clones and leaves out a portion. The sample includes roughly 100,000 clones, roughly 86% of them seen just once. Study-wide points: The study found Spike-specific TCR breadth and depth rose after two AZD1222 doses.

This clone was seen once. Its cognate antigen is unknown. V was cut by 8 bases and J by 0 bases, with 10 bases left in between. Germline V gives CDR1 KGHSH, CDR2 LQKENI. The CDR3 has 13 residues. This chain links TRBV18 with TRBJ1-1; D call uncertain. This TCR came from an adult in good health. This specimen was peripheral blood, taken on day 0 of AZD1222 vaccination. CDR3 protein: CASAGGVNTEAFF. CDR3 nucleotides: TGTGCCAGCGCCGGCGGGGTGAACACTGAAGCTTTCTTT.